This T cell receptor (beta chain) was sequenced for a study of cytomegalovirus exposure and HLA in healthy donors. Assay used: immunoSEQ multiplex PCR; TCRdb lists only in-frame clones, some missing. The data hold some 48,000 clones, with 88% observed a single time. Study-level results: Researchers catalogued approximately 170 TCR beta chains as cytomegalovirus-associated.

This clone has just one count. As yet, its antigen is unknown. Germline V gene data show CDR1 as GTSNPN and CDR2 as SVGIG (reference sequence). The CDR3 is made up of 12 amino acids. V was clipped by 5 bases and J by 5 bases, with 12 bases between them. It was the approximately 110-subject validation cohort, separate from the approximately 700-subject first cohort, to which the donors belonged. The chain has TRBV30 and TRBJ1-2, with D uncertain. This sequence originates from a woman aged 25 to 39 in good health and CMV-seronegative. Specimen: PBMCs. The CDR3 DNA reads TGTGCCTGGTCTATCCGTATGTATGGCTACACCTTC. Encoded protein: CAWSIRMYGYTF.